The 15 T cell receptor beta chains below all came from one sample that was sequenced in a study of T cell repertoires in cytomegalovirus infection (dated by TCRdb to about 2019). Sequencing used an Illumina HiSeq 1500. TCRdb applied fastp at Q25 and MiXCR to the public reads, then kept only in-frame beta chains. All rows with the same CDR3 protein become a single entry with the most common DNA and genes. Within this sample are over 250,000 distinct CDR3 sequences, with 25% of them counted one time only. The ten most abundant clones make up about 15% of the sample. Sequences were obtained from PBMCs. The source of these receptors is a human donor in good health (CMV status not recorded). Some clones in this sample may be carry-over from other donors' samples.

This clonotype was seen a handful of times. V is TRBV3-1 and J is TRBJ1-5, with D uncertain. CDR3 length: 14 amino acids. Trimming took off 4 bases at V and 4 bases at J, with 11 bases between the two ends. The germline gives CDR1 LGHDT, CDR2 YNNKEL (reference sequence). Here the CDR3 DNA reads TGTGCCAGCAGCCCCCGCAGCTCGAATCAGCCCCAGCATTTT. Translated, it gives CASSPRSSNQPQHF. The variable domain in full, with the rest retrieved from reference TRBV3-1 and TRBJ1-5, is DTAVSQTPKYLVTQMGNDKSIKCEQNLGHDTMYWYKQDSKKFLKIMFSYNNKELIINETVPNRFSPKSPDKAHLNLHINSLELGDSAVYFCASSPRSSNQPQHFGDGTRLSIL.

This chain connects TRBV11-2 to TRBJ2-7, with TRBD2 matching 9 bases. The CDR3 consists of 16 residues. Germline V CDR1 and CDR2: SGHAT, FQNNGV. The J segment lost 2 bases and the V segment lost 5 bases, leaving 10 bases of the junction unmatched. The CDR3 loop is CASSPTGGGRAYEQYF. CDR3 nucleotide sequence: TGTGCCAGCAGCCCCACGGGGGGCGGGAGGGCCTACGAGCAGTACTTC.

The gene calls are TRBV6-8 and TRBJ2-4; possible D gene TRBD1, 5 bases. The ends were cut back, 5 bases at V and 0 bases at J, with 14 bases in the middle. The CDR3 consists of 16 residues. CDR1 and CDR2 from the germline V gene are MNHGY and SAAAGT. CDR3 sequence: CASSIRQRLAKNIQYF. Here the CDR3 DNA reads TGTGCCAGCAGTATCAGACAGAGGCTAGCCAAAAACATTCAGTACTTC.

The CDR3 sequence: CASSLEIGTQYF. As DNA, the CDR3 is TGTGCCAGCAGCTTAGAAATAGGAACCCAGTACTTC. The rearrangement joins TRBV7-2 to TRBJ2-5, with no clear D. Trimming took off 1 base at V and 8 bases at J, with 8 bases between the two ends. Looked up from germline, CDR1 is SGHTA and CDR2 is FQGNSA. This CDR3 comprises 12 residues.

This clonotype was seen at least ten times. V is TRBV7-2 and J is TRBJ2-7, with 8 positions matching TRBD2. The CDR3 has 15 residues. CDR1 SGHTA and CDR2 FQGNSA come from the germline V gene. With V trimmed by 1 base and J by 8 bases, 10 bases remained unmatched. The CDR3 protein is CASSLVTAGEVQQYF. Here the CDR3 DNA reads TGTGCCAGCAGCTTAGTAACAGCGGGAGAGGTACAGCAGTACTTC.

V usage is TRBV19 and J usage is TRBJ1-5; D is unclear. Germline CDR1 reads LNHDA; CDR2 reads SQIVND (reference sequence). Trimming cost V 5 bases and J 2 bases, with 16 bases left between them. The length of the CDR3 is 16 residues. Here the CDR3 reads CASSEMAALGNQPQHF. The CDR3 DNA reads as TGTGCCAGTAGTGAGATGGCAGCCTTGGGCAATCAGCCCCAGCATTTT.

The CDR3, as DNA: TGTGCCAGCAGGGTCGTCCATGGCAGGGGGCCCGGGGAGCTGTTTTTT. It codes for CASRVVHGRGPGELFF. The chain uses TRBV6-6 and TRBJ2-2, with 8 bases aligning to TRBD1. Trimming took 6 bases from V and 6 from J; bases not matched to a gene: 12. This CDR3 is 16 amino acids long. Germline CDR1 and CDR2: MNHNY and SVGAGI (reference sequence).

The chain has TRBV10-3 and TRBJ2-1; 8 nucleotides line up with TRBD1. Looked up from germline, CDR1 is ENHRY and CDR2 is SYGVKD. The CDR3 is 17 amino acids. The ends lost 2 bases at V and 0 bases at J; junction bases unmatched: 6. CDR3: CAISEGQGLDSYNEQFF. CDR3 DNA sequence: TGTGCCATCAGTGAGGGACAGGGATTAGACTCCTACAATGAGCAGTTCTTC.

This clonotype came up many times. V and J are TRBV7-2 and TRBJ2-7; D not resolved. The CDR3 contains 14 residues. The V end lost 1 base, the J end lost 2 bases, and 9 bases lay between the germline ends. CDR1 and CDR2 (germline): SGHTA, FQGNSA. The CDR3 region is CASSLGAGPYEQYF. DNA of the CDR3: TGTGCCAGCAGCTTAGGGGCAGGTCCCTACGAGCAGTACTTC.

This clonotype was counted only a few times. The gene calls are TRBV12-3 or TRBV12-4 and TRBJ2-3, with 8 bases lining up with TRBD1. The CDR3 covers 14 residues. J gave up 0 bases and V 7 bases, and 3 bases lay outside the gene matches. The CDR3 loop is CASTRDRSTDTQYF. The CDR3, as DNA: TGTGCCAGCACCCGGGACAGGAGCACAGATACGCAGTATTTT.

This clonotype has a count of ten or more. The rearrangement links TRBV7-3 to TRBJ1-1, with D tentatively TRBD1 (6 bases). Germline V gene lookup returns CDR1 SGHTA and CDR2 FQGTGA. This CDR3 has 15 amino acids. V gave up 5 bases and J gave up 4 bases, with 17 bases separating them. CDR3 DNA: TGTGCCAGCAGCCGGGGGGGCGGGGATGGCACTGAAGCTTTCTTT. Encoded protein: CASSRGGGDGTEAFF.

The chain has TRBV4-3 and TRBJ1-2; 7 bases agree with TRBD1. Trimming removed 1 base from V and 7 bases from J; junction bases left unmatched: 6. The CDR3 spans 14 residues. In germline, CDR1 is LGHNA, CDR2 YSLEER. CDR3 DNA: TGCGCCAGCAGCCAAGGACAGGGCTCCACTGGCTACACCTTC. It is translated as CASSQGQGSTGYTF.

This clonotype showed up many times. The chain carries TRBV7-9 and TRBJ2-3; a weak D match, TRBD2 (6 bases). Germline V gene lookup returns CDR1 SEHNR and CDR2 FQNEAQ (reference sequence). The CDR3 has 18 amino acids. V shed 4 bases and J shed 2 bases, with 22 bases lying between them. The DNA of the CDR3 is TGTGCCAGCAGCTCAGGAGGGACGGTTTATGCCTACACAGATACGCAGTATTTT. Its translation is CASSSGGTVYAYTDTQYF.

This clonotype was recorded a few times. The gene calls are TRBV19 and TRBJ1-5; D unresolved. V lost 1 base to trimming and J lost 0 bases, with 10 bases between them. The CDR3 has 16 residues. Per the germline V gene, CDR1 is LNHDA and CDR2 is SQIVND (reference sequence). The CDR3 DNA reads TGTGCCAGTAGTATAGTACAGACCTATAGCAATCAGCCCCAGCATTTT. It yields the protein CASSIVQTYSNQPQHF. Variable domain in full (rest from reference TRBV19 and TRBJ1-5): DGGITQSPKYLFRKEGQNVTLSCEQNLNHDAMYWYRQDPGQGLRLIYYSQIVNDFQKGDIAEGYSVSREKKESFPLTVTSAQKNPTAFYLCASSIVQTYSNQPQHFGDGTRLSIL.

Turning to this clonotype: An end of the junction differs from the germline gene, which may be a read error. The rearrangement joins TRBV3-1 to TRBJ1-1, with a tentative D call TRBD1 (6 bases). Germline V gene data show CDR1 as LGHDT and CDR2 as YNNKEL (reference sequence). CDR3 length equals 14 residues. CDR3 residues: CASRQGGGQTEAFF. DNA for the CDR3: TGTGCCAGCAGACAAGGGGGTGGACAGACTGAAGCTTTCTTT.